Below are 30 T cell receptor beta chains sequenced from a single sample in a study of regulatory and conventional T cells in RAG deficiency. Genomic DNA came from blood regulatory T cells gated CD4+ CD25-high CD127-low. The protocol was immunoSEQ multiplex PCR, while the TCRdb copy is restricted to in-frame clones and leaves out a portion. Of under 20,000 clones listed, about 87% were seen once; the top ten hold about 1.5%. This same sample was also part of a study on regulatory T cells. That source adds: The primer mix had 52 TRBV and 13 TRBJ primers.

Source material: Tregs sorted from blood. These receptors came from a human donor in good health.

The CDR3 nucleotides are TGCGCCAGCAGCTTGTCGCTGGGCCGGGGGCAAGAAAAACTGTTTTTT. Amino acids: CASSLSLGRGQEKLFF. The chain carries TRBV5-1 and TRBJ1-4, with D maybe TRBD1 (6 bases). The germline CDR1 and CDR2 sequences are SGHRS and YFSETQ. Deletions cut 1 base from V and 8 bases from J, with 18 bases between. The CDR3 runs 16 residues.

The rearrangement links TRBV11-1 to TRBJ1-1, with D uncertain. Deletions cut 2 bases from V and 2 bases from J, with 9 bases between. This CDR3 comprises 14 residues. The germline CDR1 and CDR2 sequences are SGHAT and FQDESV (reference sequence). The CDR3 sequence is CASSLNGHNTEAFF. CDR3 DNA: TGTGCCAGCAGCTTAAACGGGCACAACACTGAAGCTTTCTTT.

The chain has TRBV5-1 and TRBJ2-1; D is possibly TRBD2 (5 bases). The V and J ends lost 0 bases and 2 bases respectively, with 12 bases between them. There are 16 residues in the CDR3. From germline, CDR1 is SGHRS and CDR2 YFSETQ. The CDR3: CASSLDGMLTYNEQFF. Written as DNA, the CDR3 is TGCGCCAGCAGCTTGGACGGGATGTTAACCTACAATGAGCAGTTCTTC.

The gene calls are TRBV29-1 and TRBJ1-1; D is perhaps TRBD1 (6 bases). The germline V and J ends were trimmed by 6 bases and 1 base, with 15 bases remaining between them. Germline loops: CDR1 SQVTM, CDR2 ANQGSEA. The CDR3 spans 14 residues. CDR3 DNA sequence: TGCAGCGTGGTCAAAGGGGGGGAGAACACTGAAGCTTTCTTT. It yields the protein CSVVKGGENTEAFF.

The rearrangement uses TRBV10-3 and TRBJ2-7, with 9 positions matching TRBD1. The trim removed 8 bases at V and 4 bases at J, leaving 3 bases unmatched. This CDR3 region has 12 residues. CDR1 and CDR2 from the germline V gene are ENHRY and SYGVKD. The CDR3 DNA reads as TGTGCCATCGGGACAGGGTTTTACGAGCAGTACTTC. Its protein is CAIGTGFYEQYF.

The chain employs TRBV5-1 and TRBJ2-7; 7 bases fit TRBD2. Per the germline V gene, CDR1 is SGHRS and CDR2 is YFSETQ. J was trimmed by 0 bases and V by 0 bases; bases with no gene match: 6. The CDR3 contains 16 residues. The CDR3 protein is CASSLAWRGSSYEQYF. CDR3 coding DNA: TGCGCCAGCAGCTTGGCCTGGCGGGGGAGCTCCTACGAGCAGTACTTC.

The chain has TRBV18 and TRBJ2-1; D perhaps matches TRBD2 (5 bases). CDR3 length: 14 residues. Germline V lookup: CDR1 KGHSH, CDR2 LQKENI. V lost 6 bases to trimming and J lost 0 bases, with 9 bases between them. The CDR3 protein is CASSEGSSYNEQFF. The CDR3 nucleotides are TGTGCCAGCTCCGAGGGAAGCTCCTACAATGAGCAGTTCTTC. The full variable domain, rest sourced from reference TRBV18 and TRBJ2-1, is NAGVMQNPRHLVRRRGQEARLRCSPMKGHSHVYWYRQLPEEGLKFMVYLQKENIIDESGMPKERFSAEFPKEGPSILRIQQVVRGDSAAYFCASSEGSSYNEQFFGPGTRLTVL.

CDR3: CASSEAGNYGYTF. The CDR3 nucleotides are TGTGCCAGCAGTGAAGCGGGTAACTATGGCTACACCTTC. The V and J genes are TRBV2 and TRBJ1-2; D unclear. Germline V CDR1 and CDR2: SNHLY, FYNNEI. Trimming left V 0 bases short and J 1 base short, with 3 bases between. This CDR3 region has 13 residues.

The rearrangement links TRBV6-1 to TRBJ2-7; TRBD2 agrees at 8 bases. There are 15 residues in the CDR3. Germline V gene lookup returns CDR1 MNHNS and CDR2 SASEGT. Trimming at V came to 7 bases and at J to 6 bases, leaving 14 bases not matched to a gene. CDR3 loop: CASTPPGGRLSEQYF. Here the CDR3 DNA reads TGTGCCAGCACCCCACCGGGCGGGAGGCTTTCCGAGCAGTACTTC.

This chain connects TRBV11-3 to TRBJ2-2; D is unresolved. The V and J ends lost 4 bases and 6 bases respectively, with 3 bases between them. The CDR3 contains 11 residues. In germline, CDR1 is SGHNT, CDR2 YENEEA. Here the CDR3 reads CASSYAGELFF. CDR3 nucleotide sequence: TGTGCCAGCAGCTACGCCGGGGAGCTGTTTTTT.

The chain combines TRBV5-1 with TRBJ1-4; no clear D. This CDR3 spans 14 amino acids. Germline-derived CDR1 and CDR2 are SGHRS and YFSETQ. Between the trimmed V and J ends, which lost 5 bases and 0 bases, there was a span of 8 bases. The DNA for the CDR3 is TGCGCCAGCAGACCTCGGGCAACTAATGAAAAACTGTTTTTT. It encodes CASRPRATNEKLFF.

CDR3 nucleotides: TGCGCCAGCAGCTTGGGCCAGGCTAGGGGTGAGCAGTTCTTC. This translates into CASSLGQARGEQFF. The chain is built from TRBV5-1 and TRBJ2-1; a possible D gene is TRBD1 (5 bases). The V gene's germline CDR1 is SGHRS and CDR2 YFSETQ. Trimming took off 0 bases at V and 9 bases at J, with 13 bases between the two ends. The CDR3 consists of 14 residues.

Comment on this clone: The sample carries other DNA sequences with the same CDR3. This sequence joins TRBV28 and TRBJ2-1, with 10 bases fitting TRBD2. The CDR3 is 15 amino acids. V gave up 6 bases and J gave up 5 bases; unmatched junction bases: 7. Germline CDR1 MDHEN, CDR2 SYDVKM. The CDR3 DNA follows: TGTGCCAGCAGGTTAGCGGGAGGCTCGAACAATGAGCAGTTCTTC. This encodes CASRLAGGSNNEQFF. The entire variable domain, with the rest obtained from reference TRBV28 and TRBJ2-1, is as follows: DVKVTQSSRYLVKRTGEKVFLECVQDMDHENMFWYRQDPGLGLRLIYFSYDVKMKEKGDIPEGYSVSREKKERFSLILESASTNQTSMYLCASRLAGGSNNEQFFGPGTRLTVL.

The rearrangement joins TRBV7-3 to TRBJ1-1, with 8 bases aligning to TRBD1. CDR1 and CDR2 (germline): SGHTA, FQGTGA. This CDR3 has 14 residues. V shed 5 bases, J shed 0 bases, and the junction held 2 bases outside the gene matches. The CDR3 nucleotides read TGTGCCAGCAGCCGGGACAGGATGAACACTGAAGCTTTCTTT. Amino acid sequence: CASSRDRMNTEAFF. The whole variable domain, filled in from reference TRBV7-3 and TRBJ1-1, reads GAGVSQTPSNKVTEKGKYVELRCDPISGHTALYWYRQSLGQGPEFLIYFQGTGAADDSGLPNDRFFAVRPEGSVSTLKIQRTERGDSAVYLCASSRDRMNTEAFFGQGTRLTVV.

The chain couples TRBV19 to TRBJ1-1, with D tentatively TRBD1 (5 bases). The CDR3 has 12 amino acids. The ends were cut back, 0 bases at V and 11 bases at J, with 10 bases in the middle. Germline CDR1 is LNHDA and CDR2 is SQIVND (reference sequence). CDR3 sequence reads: CASSIDRVRAFF. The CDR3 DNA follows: TGTGCCAGTAGTATAGACAGGGTTCGGGCTTTCTTT.

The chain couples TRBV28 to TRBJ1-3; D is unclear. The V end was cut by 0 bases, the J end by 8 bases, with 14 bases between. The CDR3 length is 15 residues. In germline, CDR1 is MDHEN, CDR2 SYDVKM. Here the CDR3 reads CASSLWGSIGDTIYF. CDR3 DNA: TGTGCCAGCAGTTTATGGGGGTCTATCGGAGACACCATATATTTT.

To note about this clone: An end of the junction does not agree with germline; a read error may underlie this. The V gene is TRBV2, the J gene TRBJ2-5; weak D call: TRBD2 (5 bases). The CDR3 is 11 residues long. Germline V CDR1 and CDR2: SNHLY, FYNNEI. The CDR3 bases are TGTGCCAGCAGCCTAAGCGGATACCCTCACTTC. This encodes CASSLSGYPHF.

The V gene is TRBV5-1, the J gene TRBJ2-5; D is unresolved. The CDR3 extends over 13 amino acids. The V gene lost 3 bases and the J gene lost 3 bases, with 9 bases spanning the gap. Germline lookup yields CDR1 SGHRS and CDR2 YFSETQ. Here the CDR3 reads CASSSQPKETQYF. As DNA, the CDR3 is TGCGCCAGCAGCTCTCAACCGAAAGAGACCCAGTACTTC.

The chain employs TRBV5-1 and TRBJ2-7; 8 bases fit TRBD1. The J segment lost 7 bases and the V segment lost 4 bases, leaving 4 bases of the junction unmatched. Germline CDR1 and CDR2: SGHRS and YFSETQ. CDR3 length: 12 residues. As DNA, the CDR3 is TGCGCCAGCAGCCTAGGGACAGGAGAGCAGTACTTC. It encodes CASSLGTGEQYF.

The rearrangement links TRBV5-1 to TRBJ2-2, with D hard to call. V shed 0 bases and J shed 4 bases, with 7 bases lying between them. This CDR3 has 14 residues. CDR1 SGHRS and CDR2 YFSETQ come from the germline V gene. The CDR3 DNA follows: TGCGCCAGCAGCTTGGTCCAGCTCACCGGGGAGCTGTTTTTT. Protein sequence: CASSLVQLTGELFF.

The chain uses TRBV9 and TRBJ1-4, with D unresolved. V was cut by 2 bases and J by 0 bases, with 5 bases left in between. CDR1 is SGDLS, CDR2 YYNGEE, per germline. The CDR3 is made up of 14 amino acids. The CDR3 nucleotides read TGTGCCAGCAGCGTGGGCCCAACTAATGAAAAACTGTTTTTT. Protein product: CASSVGPTNEKLFF.

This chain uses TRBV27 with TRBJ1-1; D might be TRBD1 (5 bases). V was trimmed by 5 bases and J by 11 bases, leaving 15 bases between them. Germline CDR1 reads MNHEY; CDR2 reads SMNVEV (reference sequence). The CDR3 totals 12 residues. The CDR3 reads CASSVARGRAFF. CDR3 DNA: TGTGCCAGCAGTGTCGCGAGGGGTCGGGCTTTCTTT.

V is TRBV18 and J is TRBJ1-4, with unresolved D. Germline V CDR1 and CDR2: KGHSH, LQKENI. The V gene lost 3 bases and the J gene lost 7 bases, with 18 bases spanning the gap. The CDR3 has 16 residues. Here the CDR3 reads CASSPQFTPLAEKLFF. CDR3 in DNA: TGTGCCAGCTCACCCCAATTCACCCCCCTGGCTGAAAAACTGTTTTTT.

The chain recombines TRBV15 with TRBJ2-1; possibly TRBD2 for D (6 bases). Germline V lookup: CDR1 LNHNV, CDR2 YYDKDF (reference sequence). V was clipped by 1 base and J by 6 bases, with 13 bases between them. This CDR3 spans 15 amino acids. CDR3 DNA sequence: TGTGCCACCAGCAGAGCCGCAGCGGGCGGCAATGAGCAGTTCTTC. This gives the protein CATSRAAAGGNEQFF.

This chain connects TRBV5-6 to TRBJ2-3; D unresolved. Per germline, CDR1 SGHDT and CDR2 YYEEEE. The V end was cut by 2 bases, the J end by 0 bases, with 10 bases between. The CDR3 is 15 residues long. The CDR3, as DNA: TGTGCCAGCAGCTTAGGCTCCCTCAGCACAGATACGCAGTATTTT. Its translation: CASSLGSLSTDTQYF.

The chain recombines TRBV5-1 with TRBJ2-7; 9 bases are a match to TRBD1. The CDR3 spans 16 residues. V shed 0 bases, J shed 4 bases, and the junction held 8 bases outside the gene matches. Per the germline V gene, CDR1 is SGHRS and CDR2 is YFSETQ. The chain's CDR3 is CASSLGLGTGWYEQYF. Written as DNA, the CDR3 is TGCGCCAGCAGCTTGGGACTGGGGACAGGGTGGTACGAGCAGTACTTC.

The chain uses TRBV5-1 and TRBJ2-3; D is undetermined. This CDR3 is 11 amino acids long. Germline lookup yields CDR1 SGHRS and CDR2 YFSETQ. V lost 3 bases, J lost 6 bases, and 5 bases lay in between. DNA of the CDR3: TGCGCCAGCAGCTCCCGTGATACGCAGTATTTT. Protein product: CASSSRDTQYF.

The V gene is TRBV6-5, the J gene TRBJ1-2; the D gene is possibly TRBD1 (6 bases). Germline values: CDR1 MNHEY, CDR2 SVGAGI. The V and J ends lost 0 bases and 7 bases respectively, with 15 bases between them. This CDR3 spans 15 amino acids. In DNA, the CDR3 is TGTGCCAGCAGTTACTCGATATACAGGGAGGGTGGCTACACCTTC. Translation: CASSYSIYREGGYTF.

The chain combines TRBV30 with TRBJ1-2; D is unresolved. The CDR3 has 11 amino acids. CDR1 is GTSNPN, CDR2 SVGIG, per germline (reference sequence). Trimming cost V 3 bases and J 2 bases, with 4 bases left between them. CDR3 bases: TGTGCCTGGAGAGAAAACTATGGCTACACCTTC. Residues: CAWRENYGYTF.

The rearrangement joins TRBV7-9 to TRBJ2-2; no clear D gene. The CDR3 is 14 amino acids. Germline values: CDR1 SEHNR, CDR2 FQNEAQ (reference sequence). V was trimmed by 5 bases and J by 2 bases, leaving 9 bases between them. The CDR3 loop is CASSPVLNTGELFF. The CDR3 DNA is TGTGCCAGCAGCCCAGTACTAAACACCGGGGAGCTGTTTTTT.